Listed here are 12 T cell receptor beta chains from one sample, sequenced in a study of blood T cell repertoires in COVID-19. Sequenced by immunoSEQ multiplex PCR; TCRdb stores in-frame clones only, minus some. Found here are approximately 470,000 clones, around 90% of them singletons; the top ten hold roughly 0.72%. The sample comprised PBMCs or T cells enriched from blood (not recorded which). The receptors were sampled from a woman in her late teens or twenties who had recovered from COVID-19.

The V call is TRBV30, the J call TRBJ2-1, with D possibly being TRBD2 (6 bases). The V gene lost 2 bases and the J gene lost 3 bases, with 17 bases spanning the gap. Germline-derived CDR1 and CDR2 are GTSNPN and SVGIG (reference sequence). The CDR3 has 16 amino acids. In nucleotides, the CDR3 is TGTGCCTGGAGTTCCGCCCCGCGGGACTTCTACAATGAGCAGTTCTTC. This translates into CAWSSAPRDFYNEQFF. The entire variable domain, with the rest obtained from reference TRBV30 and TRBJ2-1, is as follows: SQTIHQWPATLVQPVGSPLSLECTVEGTSNPNLYWYRQAAGRGLQLLFYSVGIGQISSEVPQNLSASRPQDRQFILSSKKLLLSDSGFYLCAWSSAPRDFYNEQFFGPGTRLTVL.

DNA for the CDR3: TGTGCCAGCAGCCCAGGGACTAGCGGGGAGACCCAGTACTTC. This translates into CASSPGTSGETQYF. The chain carries TRBV5-5 and TRBJ2-5; 12 bases are a match to TRBD2. Per the germline V gene, CDR1 is SGHKS and CDR2 is YYEKEE (reference sequence). The CDR3 consists of 14 residues. V lost 4 bases, J lost 5 bases, and 3 bases stayed unmatched.

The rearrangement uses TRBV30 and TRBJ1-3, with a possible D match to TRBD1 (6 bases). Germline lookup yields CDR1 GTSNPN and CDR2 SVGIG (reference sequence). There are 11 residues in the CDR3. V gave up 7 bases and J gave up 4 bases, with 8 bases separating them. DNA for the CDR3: TGTGCCTACGGACAGGGAAACACCATATATTTT. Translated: CAYGQGNTIYF.

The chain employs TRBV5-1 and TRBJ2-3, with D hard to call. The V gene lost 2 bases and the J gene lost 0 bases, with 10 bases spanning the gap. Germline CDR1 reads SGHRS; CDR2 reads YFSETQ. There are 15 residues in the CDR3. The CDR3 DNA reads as TGCGCCAGCAGCTTCGACAAAACTAGCACAGATACGCAGTATTTT. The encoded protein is CASSFDKTSTDTQYF.

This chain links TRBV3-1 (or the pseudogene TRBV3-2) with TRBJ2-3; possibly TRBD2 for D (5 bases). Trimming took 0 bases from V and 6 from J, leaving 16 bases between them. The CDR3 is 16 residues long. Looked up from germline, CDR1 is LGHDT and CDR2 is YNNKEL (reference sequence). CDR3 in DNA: TGTGCCAGCAGCCAAGATGTTGGATGGGCGGGCGATACGCAGTATTTT. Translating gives CASSQDVGWAGDTQYF.

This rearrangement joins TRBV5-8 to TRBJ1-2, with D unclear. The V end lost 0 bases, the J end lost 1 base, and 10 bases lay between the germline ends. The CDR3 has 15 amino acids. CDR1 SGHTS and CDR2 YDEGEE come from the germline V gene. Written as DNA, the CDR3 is TGTGCCAGCAGCTTGGCCACAGCCTTTAACTATGGCTACACCTTC. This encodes CASSLATAFNYGYTF.

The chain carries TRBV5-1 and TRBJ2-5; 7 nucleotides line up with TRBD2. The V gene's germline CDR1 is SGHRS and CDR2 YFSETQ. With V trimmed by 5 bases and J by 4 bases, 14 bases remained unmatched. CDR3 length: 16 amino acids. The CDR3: CASRTDGAPGGETQYF. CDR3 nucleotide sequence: TGCGCCAGCAGAACTGATGGGGCCCCGGGGGGAGAGACCCAGTACTTC.

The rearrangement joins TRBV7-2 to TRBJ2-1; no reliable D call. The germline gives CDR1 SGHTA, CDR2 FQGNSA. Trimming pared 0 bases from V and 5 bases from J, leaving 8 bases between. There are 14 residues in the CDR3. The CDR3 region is CASSLAAENNEQFF. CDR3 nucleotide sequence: TGTGCCAGCAGCTTAGCCGCGGAGAACAATGAGCAGTTCTTC.

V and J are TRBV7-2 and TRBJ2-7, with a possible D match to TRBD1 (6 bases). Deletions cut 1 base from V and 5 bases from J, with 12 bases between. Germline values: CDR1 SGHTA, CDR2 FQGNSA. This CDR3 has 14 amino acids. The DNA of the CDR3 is TGTGCCAGCAGCTTAGGTTGGGGGCTAAACGAGCAGTACTTC. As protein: CASSLGWGLNEQYF.

CDR3 sequence (DNA): TGCAGCGTTATACTTGGACTGACCGGGGAGCTGTTTTTT. The encoded protein is CSVILGLTGELFF. This chain connects TRBV29-1 to TRBJ2-2; possibly TRBD2 for D (5 bases). The germline V and J ends were trimmed by 5 bases and 5 bases, with 12 bases remaining between them. CDR3 length: 13 amino acids. Looked up from germline, CDR1 is SQVTM and CDR2 is ANQGSEA.

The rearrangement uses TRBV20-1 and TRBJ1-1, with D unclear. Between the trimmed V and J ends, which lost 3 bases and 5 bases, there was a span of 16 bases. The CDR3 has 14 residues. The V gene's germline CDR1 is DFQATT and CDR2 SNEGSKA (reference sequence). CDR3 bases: TGCAGTGCTAGTTCGATTTTGGGAGGAACTGAAGCTTTCTTT. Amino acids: CSASSILGGTEAFF.

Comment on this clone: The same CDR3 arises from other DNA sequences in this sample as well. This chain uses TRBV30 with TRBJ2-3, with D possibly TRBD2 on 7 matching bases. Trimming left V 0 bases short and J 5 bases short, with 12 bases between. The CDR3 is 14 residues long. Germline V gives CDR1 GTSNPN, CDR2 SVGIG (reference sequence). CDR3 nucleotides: TGTGCCTGGAGTGTAGGAGGGGGGGAAGATACGCAGTATTTT. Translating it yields CAWSVGGGEDTQYF.